This T cell receptor beta chain was captured in a study of Graves' ophthalmopathy and Graves' hyperthyroidism (dated by TCRdb to the late 2010s). Broadly, across the study: Peripheral blood was collected at initial diagnosis, before any treatment. TCR beta repertoire signatures were used to distinguish Graves' ophthalmopathy from Graves' hyperthyroidism and to predict progression to ophthalmopathy. For training and testing, the roughly 97 patients in the discovery cohort were randomly divided in a 7:3 ratio. In total, around 130 blood samples were TCR-sequenced: 40 to 45 ophthalmopathy, some 75 hyperthyroidism and about 17 hyperthyroidism-to-ophthalmopathy patients. The independent validation cohort included under 20 hyperthyroidism patients plus 17 patients who later progressed from hyperthyroidism to ophthalmopathy. In roughly 6 hyperthyroidism patients, the T-cell repertoire of thyroid tissue was compared with the T-cell repertoire of blood. To explore V-J signatures distinguishing ophthalmopathy from hyperthyroidism, a discovery set of 100 patients (43 ophthalmopathy, roughly 56 stable hyperthyroidism) was enrolled. Once sampling was done, hyperthyroidism patients were given methimazole at a starting dose of 30 mg daily, while ophthalmopathy patients were given high-dose intravenous methylprednisolone.

Many counts were recorded for this clonotype. Its antigen remains undetermined. It has no much larger one-base neighbor in the sample; base qualities were not kept. The ophthalmopathy patients had moderately to severely active disease, with a Clinical Activity Score of 3 or higher, a NOSPECS grade of 4 or higher, and a disease duration of less than 3 months. Patients were excluded if they had other autoimmune diseases, uncontrolled infections, pregnancy or lactation. Diagnosis was based on clinical symptoms, serum thyroxine, TRAb, thyroid ultrasound and orbital computed tomography. Using Ficoll-Paque density gradient centrifugation, PBMCs were isolated from 9.5 to 10 ml of fresh peripheral blood. Total RNA was extracted using Trizol reagent, and RNA quality was checked on an Agilent 2100 Bioanalyzer. For repertoire sequencing, TCR beta CDR3 regions were amplified from RNA transcripts. The first round of RT-PCR was done with HTBI primers and the Qiagen OneStep RT-PCR kit, and was followed by a second round of multiplex PCR, then size selection and purification. Libraries were sequenced on an Illumina HiSeq2000 using paired-end 100 bp reads. Per the source publication's procedure: Reads were processed with SOAPnuke, discarding reads with adapters, uncalled bases, mean Phred below 15, or no exact constant-primer or identifier match. High-quality paired reads were merged with COPE v1.2.5. Unique nucleotide sequences were defined as clonotypes and aligned to IMGT TRB V, D and J references using MiTCR v1.1. Only V-J combinations with frequency above 0.0001 were analysed, covering over 99% of repertoires. A TCR clonal expansion and chaos score per V-J combination was defined as the ratio of F50 clonal expansion to chaos observed in the TCRdist matrix. Welch's t-statistics and random forest were used to narrow the features down to 13 V-J combinations, which were then fed into a naive Bayes classifier. The Morisita-Horn index was used to measure how similar the thyroid and blood repertoires were. The raw public data were reprocessed by TCRdb itself: fastp quality trimming at Q25, MiXCR clonotype calling, in-frame beta chains only. Here each entry gathers all rows of one CDR3 protein and keeps the most common genes and DNA. The V and J calls shown here were made by TCRdb, not taken from the authors' results. The sample table lists a few hundred thousand distinct CDR3 sequences, around 19% of them with a count of one. The ten top clones hold around 1.4% of the sample.

Results and caveats for the whole study, not just this receptor: Sample size was not predetermined statistically, and investigators were not blinded to group allocation. Most of the expanded thyroid clonotypes with a frequency above 0.001 were also detected in blood, and it was suggested that the thyroid immune response may be reflected by blood repertoires. In validation, the model predicted ophthalmopathy progression with roughly 68% sensitivity and roughly 78% specificity; approximately 12 predicted patients were CT-confirmed with GO in a median of 6.5 months. In cross-validation, the 13-signature model distinguished ophthalmopathy from stable hyperthyroidism with less than 90% sensitivity and roughly 84% specificity, while in the test set the corresponding values were around 79% and 71%.

CDR1 and CDR2, looked up from the germline V gene, are SGHVS and FNYEAQ. Including cysteine and phenylalanine, the CDR3 has 15 amino acids. The DNA shown is the 45-base CDR3, in frame from base 1. Trimming removed 5 bases from V and 2 bases from J; the gene matches leave 7 bases unexplained. Sequences were obtained from peripheral blood. The V and J segments used are TRBV7-6 and TRBJ2-5, and TRBD1 matches 8 of the central bases. The receptor comes from a woman aged 18-29 years with Graves' ophthalmopathy. Donor details come from another sample of the same person, matched by shared clones. The CDR3 corresponds to CASSVGTGIQETQYF. The bases read TGTGCCAGCAGCGTCGGGACAGGTATTCAAGAGACCCAGTACTTC.